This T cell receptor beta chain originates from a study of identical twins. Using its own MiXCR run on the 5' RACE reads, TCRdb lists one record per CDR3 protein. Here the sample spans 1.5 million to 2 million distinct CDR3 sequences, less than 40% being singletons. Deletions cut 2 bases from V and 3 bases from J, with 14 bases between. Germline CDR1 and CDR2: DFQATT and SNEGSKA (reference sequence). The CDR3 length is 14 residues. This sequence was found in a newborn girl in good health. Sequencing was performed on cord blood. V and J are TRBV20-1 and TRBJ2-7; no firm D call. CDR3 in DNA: TGCAGTGCTAGAAAATTATCAGTGGTCTACGAGCAGTACTTC. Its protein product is CSARKLSVVYEQYF.